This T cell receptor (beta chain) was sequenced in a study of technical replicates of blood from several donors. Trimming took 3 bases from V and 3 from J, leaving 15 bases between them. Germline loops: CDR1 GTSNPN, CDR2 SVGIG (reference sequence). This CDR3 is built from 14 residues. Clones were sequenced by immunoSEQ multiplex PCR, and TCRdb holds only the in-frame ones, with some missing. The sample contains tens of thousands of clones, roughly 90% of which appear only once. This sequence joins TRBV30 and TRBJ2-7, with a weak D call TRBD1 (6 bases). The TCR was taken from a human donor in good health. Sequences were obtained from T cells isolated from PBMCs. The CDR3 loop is CAWRALDRLYEQYF. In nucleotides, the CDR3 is TGTGCCTGGAGGGCCCTCGACAGGCTCTACGAGCAGTACTTC.